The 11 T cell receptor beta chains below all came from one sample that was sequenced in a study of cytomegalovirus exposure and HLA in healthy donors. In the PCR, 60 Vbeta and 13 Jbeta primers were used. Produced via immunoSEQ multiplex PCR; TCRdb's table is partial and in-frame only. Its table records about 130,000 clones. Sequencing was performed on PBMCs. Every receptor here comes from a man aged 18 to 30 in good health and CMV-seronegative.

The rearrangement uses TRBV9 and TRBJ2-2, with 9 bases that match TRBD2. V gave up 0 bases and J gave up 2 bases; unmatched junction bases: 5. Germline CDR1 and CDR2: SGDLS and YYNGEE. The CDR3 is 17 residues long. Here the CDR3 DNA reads TGTGCCAGCAGCGTAGCGTCTAGCGGGGTTAACACCGGGGAGCTGTTTTTT. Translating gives CASSVASSGVNTGELFF.

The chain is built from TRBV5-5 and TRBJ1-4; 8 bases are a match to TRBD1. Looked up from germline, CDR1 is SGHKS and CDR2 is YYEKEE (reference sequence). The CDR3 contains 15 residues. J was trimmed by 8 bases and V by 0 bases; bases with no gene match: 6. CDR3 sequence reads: CASSLEGDRWEKLFF. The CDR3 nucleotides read TGTGCCAGCAGCTTGGAAGGGGACAGGTGGGAAAAACTGTTTTTT.

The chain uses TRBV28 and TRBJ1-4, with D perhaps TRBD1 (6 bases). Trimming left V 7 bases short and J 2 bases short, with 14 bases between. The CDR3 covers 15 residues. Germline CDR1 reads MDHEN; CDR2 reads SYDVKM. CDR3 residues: CASIRGGPTNEKLFF. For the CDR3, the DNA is TGTGCCAGCATCAGAGGGGGACCGACTAATGAAAAACTGTTTTTT.

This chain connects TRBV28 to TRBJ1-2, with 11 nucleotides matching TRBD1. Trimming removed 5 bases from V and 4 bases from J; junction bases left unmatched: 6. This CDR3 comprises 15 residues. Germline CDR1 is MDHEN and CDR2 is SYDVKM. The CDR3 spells CASSPRTGGRYGYTF. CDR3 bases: TGTGCCAGCAGTCCCCGGACAGGGGGCCGCTATGGCTACACCTTC.

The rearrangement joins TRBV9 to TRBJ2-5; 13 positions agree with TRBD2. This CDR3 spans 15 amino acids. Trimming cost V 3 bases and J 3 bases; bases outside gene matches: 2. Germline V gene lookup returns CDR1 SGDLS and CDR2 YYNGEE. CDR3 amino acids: CASSGGLAGEETQYF. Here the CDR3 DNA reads TGTGCCAGCAGCGGTGGACTAGCGGGGGAAGAGACCCAGTACTTC.

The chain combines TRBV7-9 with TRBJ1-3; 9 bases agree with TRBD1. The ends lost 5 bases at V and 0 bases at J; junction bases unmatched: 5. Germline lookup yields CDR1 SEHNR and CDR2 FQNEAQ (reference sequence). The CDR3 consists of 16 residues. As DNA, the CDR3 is TGTGCCAGCAGCGGGGGGGGACAGGGCTCTGGAAACACCATATATTTT. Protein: CASSGGGQGSGNTIYF. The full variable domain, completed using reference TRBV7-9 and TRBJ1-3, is DTGVSQNPRHKITKRGQNVTFRCDPISEHNRLYWYRQTLGQGPEFLTYFQNEAQLEKSRLLSDRFSAERPKGSFSTLEIQRTEQGDSAMYLCASSGGGQGSGNTIYFGEGSWLTVV.

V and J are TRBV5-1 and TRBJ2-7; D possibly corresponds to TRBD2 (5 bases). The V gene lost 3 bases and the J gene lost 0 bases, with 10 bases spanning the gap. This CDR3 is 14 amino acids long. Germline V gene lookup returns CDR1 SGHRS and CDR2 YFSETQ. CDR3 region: CASSYSGFSYEQYF. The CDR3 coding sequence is TGCGCCAGCAGCTACTCGGGGTTCTCCTACGAGCAGTACTTC.

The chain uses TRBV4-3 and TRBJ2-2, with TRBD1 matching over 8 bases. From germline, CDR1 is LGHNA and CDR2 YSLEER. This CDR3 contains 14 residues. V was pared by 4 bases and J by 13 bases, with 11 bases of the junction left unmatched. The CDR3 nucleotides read TGCGCCAGCAGCCGAGGACAGGGACAGGAGGGGCTGTTTTTT. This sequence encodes CASSRGQGQEGLFF.

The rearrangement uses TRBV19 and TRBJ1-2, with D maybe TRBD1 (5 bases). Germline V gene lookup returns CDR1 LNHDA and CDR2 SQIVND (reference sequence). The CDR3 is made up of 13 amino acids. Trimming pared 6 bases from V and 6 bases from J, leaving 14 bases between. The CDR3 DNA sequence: TGTGCCAGTAGGATGGGGGGAGCGGATGGCTACACCTTC. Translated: CASRMGGADGYTF.

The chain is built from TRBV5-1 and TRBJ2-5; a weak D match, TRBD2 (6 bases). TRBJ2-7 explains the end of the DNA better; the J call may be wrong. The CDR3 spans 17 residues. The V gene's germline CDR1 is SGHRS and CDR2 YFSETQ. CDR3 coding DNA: TGCGCCAGCAGCCCGGGGGACCAACTGGTTCCTTTCTACGAGCAGTACTTC. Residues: CASSPGDQLVPFYEQYF.

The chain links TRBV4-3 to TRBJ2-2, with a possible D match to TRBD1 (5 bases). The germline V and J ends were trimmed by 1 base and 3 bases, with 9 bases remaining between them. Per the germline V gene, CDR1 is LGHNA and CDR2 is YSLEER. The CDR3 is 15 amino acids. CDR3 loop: CASSQGPTDTGELFF. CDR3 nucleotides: TGCGCCAGCAGCCAAGGCCCGACAGACACCGGGGAGCTGTTTTTT.